These 10 T cell receptor beta chains were sequenced from one sample in a study of CD8+CD57+ T cells in acquired aplastic anemia (dated by TCRdb to 2017 to 2018). Patients chosen for sequencing had shown expansion of CD8+CD57+ cells by flow cytometry. Sequencing relied on an Illumina HiSeq 2000. Genomic DNA was used as template for profiling of TCR beta VDJ combinations and CDR3 sequences. Clones were called with MiXCR by TCRdb after fastp trimmed the public reads at Q25, and only in-frame beta chains were retained. Records with the same CDR3 protein are collapsed into one entry carrying the most frequent genes and DNA. This sample holds about 200,000 distinct CDR3 sequences; around 49% were observed only once. About 20% of the sample rests with the top ten. Sequencing used sorted CD4+, CD8+, or CD8+CD57+ T cells (not recorded which) from PBMCs. The origin of the receptors is a human donor with aplastic anemia.

The CDR3 sequence is CSARDGGKAYGYTF. DNA of the CDR3: TGCAGTGCTAGAGATGGGGGAAAGGCCTATGGCTACACCTTC. This chain connects TRBV20-1 to TRBJ1-2; D is perhaps TRBD1 (5 bases). Deletions cut 0 bases from V and 4 bases from J, with 12 bases between. The length of the CDR3 is 14 residues. Germline CDR1 and CDR2: DFQATT and SNEGSKA (reference sequence).

The V gene is TRBV15, the J gene TRBJ2-1, with 8 positions matching TRBD2. Germline CDR1 is LNHNV and CDR2 is YYDKDF (reference sequence). This CDR3 has 15 amino acids. After removal of 6 bases from V and 7 bases from J, the junction contained 11 bases not matched to a gene. The CDR3: CATSWRRGVGNEQFF. In DNA, the CDR3 is TGTGCCACCAGTTGGCGGCGGGGGGTAGGGAATGAGCAGTTCTTC.

The V gene is TRBV24-1, the J gene TRBJ2-3; a possible D gene is TRBD2 (5 bases). Germline CDR1 is KGHDR and CDR2 is SFDVKD. CDR3 length equals 15 residues. Trimming left V 4 bases short and J 0 bases short, with 10 bases between. CDR3 loop: CATSDPRTSTDTQYF. In DNA form, the CDR3 reads TGTGCCACCAGTGACCCACGGACTAGCACAGATACGCAGTATTTT.

This clonotype was recorded at least ten times. V and J are TRBV19 and TRBJ1-2, with no clear D. The V end lost 4 bases, the J end lost 3 bases, and 9 bases lay between the germline ends. The CDR3 length is 13 residues. The germline V gene has CDR1 LNHDA and CDR2 SQIVND (reference sequence). The CDR3 DNA sequence: TGTGCCAGTAGTAATATGGGCTACTATGGCTACACCTTC. Residues: CASSNMGYYGYTF.

This clonotype was seen at least ten times. The V call is TRBV11-2, the J call TRBJ2-5; 8 positions match TRBD2. J gave up 4 bases and V 1 base, and 5 bases lay outside the gene matches. Per germline, CDR1 SGHAT and CDR2 FQNNGV. There are 15 residues in the CDR3. DNA for the CDR3: TGTGCCAGCAGCTTAGCAGCGGGAGTGTCAGAGACCCAGTACTTC. Protein sequence: CASSLAAGVSETQYF.

This clonotype was counted at least ten times. This chain connects TRBV6-6 to TRBJ2-7; 13 bases agree with TRBD2. The germline V gene has CDR1 MNHNY and CDR2 SVGAGI (reference sequence). V trimming: 6 bases; J trimming: 1 base; junction bases outside the gene matches: 3. CDR3 length equals 15 residues. The CDR3 is CASSPGLAGSYEQYF. For the CDR3, the DNA is TGTGCCAGCAGCCCGGGACTAGCGGGGTCCTACGAGCAGTACTTC.

This sequence joins TRBV19 and TRBJ2-3, with a weak D call TRBD1 (8 bases). The germline V gene encodes CDR1 LNHDA and CDR2 SQIVND (reference sequence). This CDR3 is built from 15 residues. V lost 5 bases and J lost 5, with 17 bases in between. CDR3 nucleotides: TGTGCCAGTAGTCAACAGGGGGGGCGTGGAGATACGCAGTATTTT. As protein: CASSQQGGRGDTQYF.

This chain's CDR3 is CSASQNGLAGWEQYF. CDR3 nucleotides: TGCAGTGCCAGCCAGAACGGACTAGCGGGGTGGGAGCAGTACTTC. This chain uses TRBV20-1 with TRBJ2-7, with TRBD2 matching over 12 bases. The germline V gene encodes CDR1 DFQATT and CDR2 SNEGSKA (reference sequence). The CDR3 runs to 15 residues. After removal of 6 bases from V and 7 bases from J, the junction contained 13 bases not matched to a gene.

In its sample, this clonotype was seen a few times. The rearrangement joins TRBV3-1 to TRBJ2-7; 11 nucleotides match TRBD1. Germline CDR1 reads LGHDT; CDR2 reads YNNKEL (reference sequence). The CDR3 length is 15 residues. V was clipped by 1 base and J by 4 bases; unmatched bases: 3. CDR3 bases: TGTGCCAGCAGCCAAGCAGGACAGGGGGCTTACGAGCAGTACTTC. It yields the protein CASSQAGQGAYEQYF.

The V gene is TRBV5-5, the J gene TRBJ2-2; D tentatively reads TRBD1 or TRBD2 (5 bases each). This CDR3 is 17 amino acids long. Looked up from germline, CDR1 is SGHKS and CDR2 is YYEKEE (reference sequence). V gave up 7 bases and J gave up 6 bases, with 25 bases separating them. CDR3 DNA: TGTGCCAGCGCACCTCAGGGCTGGGCAGGGAGCGCCGGGGAGCTGTTTTTT. This gives the protein CASAPQGWAGSAGELFF.